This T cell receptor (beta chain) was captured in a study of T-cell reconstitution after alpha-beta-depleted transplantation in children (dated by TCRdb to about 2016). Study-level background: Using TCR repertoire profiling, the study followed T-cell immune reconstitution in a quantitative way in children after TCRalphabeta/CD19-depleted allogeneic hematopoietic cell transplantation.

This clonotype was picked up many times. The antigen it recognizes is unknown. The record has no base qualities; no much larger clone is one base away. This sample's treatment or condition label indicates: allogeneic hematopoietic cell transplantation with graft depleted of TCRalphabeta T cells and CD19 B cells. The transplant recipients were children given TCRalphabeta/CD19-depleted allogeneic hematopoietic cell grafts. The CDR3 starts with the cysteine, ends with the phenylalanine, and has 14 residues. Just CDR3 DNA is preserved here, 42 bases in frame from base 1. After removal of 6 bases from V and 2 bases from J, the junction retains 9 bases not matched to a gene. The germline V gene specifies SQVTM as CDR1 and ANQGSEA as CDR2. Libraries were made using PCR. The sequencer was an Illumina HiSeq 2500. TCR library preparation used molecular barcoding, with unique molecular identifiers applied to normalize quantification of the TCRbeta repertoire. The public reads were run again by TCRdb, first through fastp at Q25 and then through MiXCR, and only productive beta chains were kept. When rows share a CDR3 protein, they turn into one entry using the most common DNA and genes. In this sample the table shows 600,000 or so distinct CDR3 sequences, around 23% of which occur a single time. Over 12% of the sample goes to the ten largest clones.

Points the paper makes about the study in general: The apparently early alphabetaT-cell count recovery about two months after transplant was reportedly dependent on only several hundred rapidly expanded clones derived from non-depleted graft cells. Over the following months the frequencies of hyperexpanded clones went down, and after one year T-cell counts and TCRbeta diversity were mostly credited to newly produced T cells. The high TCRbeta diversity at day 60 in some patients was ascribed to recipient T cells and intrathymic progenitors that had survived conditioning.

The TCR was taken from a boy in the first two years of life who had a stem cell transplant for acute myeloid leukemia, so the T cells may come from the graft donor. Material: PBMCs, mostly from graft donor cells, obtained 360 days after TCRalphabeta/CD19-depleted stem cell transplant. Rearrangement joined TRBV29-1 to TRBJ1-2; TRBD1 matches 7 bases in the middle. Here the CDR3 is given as CSVATGDPNYGYTF. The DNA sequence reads TGCAGCGTAGCCACAGGGGATCCCAACTATGGCTACACCTTC.